Below are 31 T cell receptor beta chains sequenced from a single sample in a study of cytomegalovirus exposure and HLA in healthy donors. Primers for the PCR totalled 60 Vbeta and 13 Jbeta. Sequencing was performed with immunoSEQ multiplex PCR; in TCRdb, only in-frame clones are kept and a portion is missing. The sample carries 180,000 or so clones, around 80% recorded once. The sequencing sample was made of PBMCs. Every receptor here comes from a woman aged 30 to 39 in good health and CMV-seronegative.

CDR3 DNA sequence: TGTGCCAGCAGCAATGGACCGGGGGGAGGGGTCTCTGGAAACACCATATATTTT. The encoded protein is CASSNGPGGGVSGNTIYF. V gene TRBV4-2 combines with J gene TRBJ1-3; D perhaps matches TRBD1 (5 bases). In germline, CDR1 is LGHNA, CDR2 YNFKEQ. The CDR3 has 18 amino acids. V lost 5 bases and J 0 bases, leaving 20 bases between the germline ends.

The chain combines TRBV5-1 with TRBJ2-2; 16 nucleotides agree with TRBD2. After removal of 4 bases from V and 6 bases from J, the junction contained 9 bases not matched to a gene. The CDR3 extends over 18 amino acids. The germline CDR1 and CDR2 sequences are SGHRS and YFSETQ. CDR3 nucleotides: TGCGCCAGCAGCCCCCTCTCCGGGACTAGCGGGGGGGCCGGGGAGCTGTTTTTT. Translating gives CASSPLSGTSGGAGELFF. Using reference TRBV5-1 and TRBJ2-2 for the parts outside the CDR3, the full variable domain is KAGVTQTPRYLIKTRGQQVTLSCSPISGHRSVSWYQQTPGQGLQFLFEYFSETQRNKGNFPGRFSGRQFSNSRSEMNVSTLELGDSALYLCASSPLSGTSGGAGELFFGEGSRLTVL.

CDR3 protein: CAWSSSGQGNSYGYTF. In nucleotides, the CDR3 is TGTGCCTGGAGTTCCTCCGGACAGGGGAATTCTTATGGCTACACCTTC. This chain links TRBV30 with TRBJ1-2; 9 bases are shared with TRBD1. The CDR3 totals 16 residues. Germline assignment: CDR1 GTSNPN and CDR2 SVGIG (reference sequence). Trimming removed 2 bases from V and 5 bases from J; junction bases left unmatched: 12.

The chain couples TRBV30 to TRBJ2-3, with 14 bases that match TRBD2. With V trimmed by 0 bases and J by 4 bases, 12 bases remained unmatched. CDR1 is GTSNPN and CDR2 is SVGIG in the germline V gene (reference sequence). CDR3 length equals 19 residues. CDR3 bases: TGTGCCTGGAGTGTACTTGGGACTAGCGGGGGTGGGGGTGCAGATACGCAGTATTTT. Its translation: CAWSVLGTSGGGGADTQYF.

The chain couples TRBV10-3 to TRBJ1-2; a weak D match, TRBD1 (5 bases). Trimming shortened V by 3 bases and J by 7 bases, and 12 bases separated the two germline ends. The CDR3 contains 13 residues. From germline, CDR1 is ENHRY and CDR2 SYGVKD. DNA of the CDR3: TGTGCCATCAGTGACAGGGCGACGTTTGGCTACACCTTC. Translating gives CAISDRATFGYTF.

In regard to this clone: Other nucleotide sequences in the sample specify the same CDR3. The genes are TRBV11-2 and TRBJ2-5; TRBD1 is a possible D gene (5 bases). Per the germline V gene, CDR1 is SGHAT and CDR2 is FQNNGV. The CDR3 is 12 amino acids. Trimming removed 3 bases from V and 5 bases from J, with 7 bases in between. For the CDR3, the DNA is TGTGCCAGCAGCTTGGGGCGGGAGACCCAGTACTTC. It codes for CASSLGRETQYF.

This chain links TRBV5-1 with TRBJ1-2; 8 positions agree with TRBD1. This CDR3 has 14 residues. Germline CDR1 is SGHRS and CDR2 is YFSETQ. Losses at the gene ends were 4 bases for V and 4 bases for J; bases not matched to a gene: 6. CDR3: CASSNSGTGYGYTF. CDR3 DNA: TGCGCCAGCAGCAACTCCGGGACAGGCTATGGCTACACCTTC.

In its sample, this clone was seen a few times. The V call is TRBV10-2, the J call TRBJ2-1; D not certain. CDR1 and CDR2 (germline): WSHSY, SAAADI. Trimming removed 4 bases from V and 9 bases from J, with 13 bases in between. The CDR3 extends over 13 amino acids. CDR3 sequence: CASSVYESGEQFF. Written as DNA, the CDR3 is TGCGCCAGCAGTGTCTACGAGTCGGGTGAGCAGTTCTTC.

The chain has TRBV5-1 and TRBJ2-2, with D possibly being TRBD1 (6 bases). Germline CDR1 reads SGHRS; CDR2 reads YFSETQ. The ends were cut back, 6 bases at V and 0 bases at J, with 9 bases in the middle. This CDR3 region has 14 residues. CDR3 protein: CASKTGTNTGELFF. The CDR3 DNA reads TGCGCCAGCAAGACAGGAACGAACACCGGGGAGCTGTTTTTT.

This clone was detected only a few times. The chain uses TRBV6-5 and TRBJ1-1; 9 positions agree with TRBD1. From germline, CDR1 is MNHEY and CDR2 SVGAGI. This CDR3 contains 15 residues. V was pared by 4 bases and J by 3 bases, with 6 bases of the junction left unmatched. The CDR3 DNA reads TGTGCCAGCAGTTTAATACAGGGGGCCTACACTGAAGCTTTCTTT. Encoded protein: CASSLIQGAYTEAFF.

About this clone: The same CDR3 arises from other DNA sequences in this sample as well. This chain connects TRBV7-6 to TRBJ1-5; D call uncertain. Looked up from germline, CDR1 is SGHVS and CDR2 is FNYEAQ. The CDR3 is made up of 15 amino acids. V was trimmed by 1 base and J by 2 bases, leaving 9 bases between them. The CDR3 protein is CASSLGAGGNQPQHF. CDR3 nucleotides: TGTGCCAGCAGCTTAGGGGCGGGTGGCAATCAGCCCCAGCATTTT.

This sequence joins TRBV4-3 and TRBJ2-2; 8 bases match TRBD2. There are 17 residues in the CDR3. Unmatched junction bases numbered 7, after V lost 0 bases and J lost 4 bases. CDR1 is LGHNA and CDR2 is YSLEER in the germline V gene. The CDR3 nucleotides read TGCGCCAGCAGCCAAGATTACCGGGGGGGCTCCACCGGGGAGCTGTTTTTT. Amino acid sequence: CASSQDYRGGSTGELFF.

The chain has TRBV5-6 and TRBJ1-4, with a tentative D call TRBD1 (5 bases). Trimming left V 4 bases short and J 0 bases short, with 16 bases between. The CDR3 covers 17 residues. Germline assignment: CDR1 SGHDT and CDR2 YYEEEE. CDR3 sequence: CASSTGRRAATNEKLFF. CDR3 coding DNA: TGTGCCAGCAGCACAGGACGGCGAGCTGCAACTAATGAAAAACTGTTTTTT.

The chain is built from TRBV27 and TRBJ2-2; no clear D gene. Trimming cost V 6 bases and J 8 bases, with 7 bases left between them. The V gene's germline CDR1 is MNHEY and CDR2 SMNVEV (reference sequence). This CDR3 is built from 11 residues. The CDR3 region has the DNA TGTGCCAGCAGCAGGTCAGGGGAGCTGTTTTTT. The encoded protein is CASSRSGELFF.

This clone was counted a few times. V and J are TRBV7-9 and TRBJ1-1; D unresolved. There are 16 residues in the CDR3. From germline, CDR1 is SEHNR and CDR2 FQNEAQ (reference sequence). The V end lost 8 bases, the J end lost 1 base, and 20 bases lay between the germline ends. CDR3 in amino acids: CASGLTWGAQNTEAFF. The DNA of the CDR3 is TGTGCCAGCGGCCTGACCTGGGGAGCTCAGAACACTGAAGCTTTCTTT.

V gene TRBV30 combines with J gene TRBJ2-1; D is possibly TRBD2 (6 bases). Germline V lookup: CDR1 GTSNPN, CDR2 SVGIG (reference sequence). V was shortened by 3 bases and J by 2 bases, with 14 bases between the two germline ends. CDR3 length: 15 residues. CDR3 in DNA: TGTGCCTGGAGGACTATAGCGGCCACCTACAATGAGCAGTTCTTC. Its translation is CAWRTIAATYNEQFF.

This chain uses TRBV7-3 with TRBJ1-1, with D tentatively TRBD1 (5 bases). Germline values: CDR1 SGHTA, CDR2 FQGTGA. Trimming shortened V by 5 bases and J by 1 base, and 14 bases separated the two germline ends. The CDR3 loop spans 15 amino acids. The CDR3 DNA reads as TGTGCCAGCAGCCTCTTGGGGCCCGGGAACACTGAAGCTTTCTTT. Its protein is CASSLLGPGNTEAFF.

The CDR3 reads CASSEWSSYNSPLHF. Here the CDR3 DNA reads TGCGCCAGCAGTGAATGGAGCTCCTATAATTCACCCCTCCACTTT. The chain is built from TRBV10-2 and TRBJ1-6; D unclear. Germline V CDR1 and CDR2: WSHSY, SAAADI. The CDR3 is made up of 15 amino acids. Deletions cut 3 bases from V and 0 bases from J, with 6 bases between.

This clone was observed a few times. This chain connects TRBV12-5 to TRBJ1-1; D is ambiguous. The CDR3 covers 14 residues. Germline values: CDR1 LGHNT, CDR2 FRNRAP. V was shortened by 0 bases and J by 1 base, with 6 bases between the two germline ends. CDR3 sequence reads: CASGLVIRNTEAFF. The CDR3 DNA reads as TGTGCTAGTGGTTTGGTAATCCGGAACACTGAAGCTTTCTTT.

The chain recombines TRBV6-4 with TRBJ1-5; 10 bases map to TRBD1. Unmatched junction bases numbered 5, after V lost 6 bases and J lost 6 bases. The CDR3 is 14 amino acids. Germline-derived CDR1 and CDR2 are MRHNA and SNTAGT. CDR3 sequence: CASSVTGGGQPQHF. For the CDR3, the DNA is TGTGCCAGCAGCGTGACAGGGGGCGGTCAGCCCCAGCATTTT.

The chain carries TRBV5-1 and TRBJ2-7; D perhaps matches TRBD2 (6 bases). The V gene's germline CDR1 is SGHRS and CDR2 YFSETQ. This CDR3 region has 16 residues. With 3 bases removed from V and 3 bases from J, the gap between germline ends came to 19 bases. The CDR3 sequence is CASSSTIAALVYEQYF. The DNA for the CDR3 is TGCGCCAGCAGCTCAACCATAGCGGCCTTAGTCTACGAGCAGTACTTC.

The chain uses TRBV9 and TRBJ1-1; 7 bases are shared with TRBD1. Germline V gives CDR1 SGDLS, CDR2 YYNGEE. The CDR3 runs to 14 residues. Unmatched junction bases numbered 7, after V lost 4 bases and J lost 4 bases. CDR3 DNA: TGTGCCAGCAGCACAGGGGACGGGGGCACTGAAGCTTTCTTT. This encodes CASSTGDGGTEAFF.

The V call is TRBV12-5, the J call TRBJ2-7, with D tentatively TRBD1 (8 bases). Trimming removed 8 bases from V and 5 bases from J, with 13 bases in between. The CDR3 length is 12 residues. CDR1 is LGHNT, CDR2 FRNRAP, per germline. The CDR3 sequence is CASTGGGHEQYF. The CDR3 DNA reads TGTGCTAGTACAGGGGGGGGACACGAGCAGTACTTC.

The genes are TRBV7-3 and TRBJ2-1, with 11 bases matching TRBD2. The junction had 4 bases not matched to a gene; V was cut back by 1 base and J by 5 bases. CDR1 is SGHTA, CDR2 FQGTGA, per germline. The CDR3 runs 16 residues. The CDR3 nucleotides read TGTGCCAGCAGCTTAAGCCCTAGCGGGGGGAACAATGAGCAGTTCTTC. Residues: CASSLSPSGGNNEQFF.

The V and J genes are TRBV7-9 and TRBJ1-2; no clear D gene. V was trimmed by 1 base and J by 8 bases, leaving 8 bases between them. CDR3 length: 12 residues. Germline CDR1 and CDR2: SEHNR and FQNEAQ (reference sequence). CDR3 amino acids: CASSLVGEGYTF. In nucleotides, the CDR3 is TGTGCCAGCAGCTTAGTCGGGGAGGGCTACACCTTC.

The chain combines TRBV30 with TRBJ1-4, with D possibly matching TRBD1 (6 bases). There are 15 residues in the CDR3. The V end lost 3 bases, the J end lost 3 bases, and 14 bases lay between the germline ends. The V gene's germline CDR1 is GTSNPN and CDR2 SVGIG (reference sequence). CDR3 residues: CAWRDTGNPNEKLFF. CDR3 bases: TGTGCCTGGAGGGACACAGGGAATCCTAATGAAAAACTGTTTTTT. The whole variable domain, filled in from reference TRBV30 and TRBJ1-4, reads SQTIHQWPATLVQPVGSPLSLECTVEGTSNPNLYWYRQAAGRGLQLLFYSVGIGQISSEVPQNLSASRPQDRQFILSSKKLLLSDSGFYLCAWRDTGNPNEKLFFGSGTQLSVL.

The genes are TRBV15 and TRBJ2-7; D call uncertain. CDR3 size: 13 residues. Trimming stripped 3 bases from V and 1 base from J, with 7 bases between. Germline V lookup: CDR1 LNHNV, CDR2 YYDKDF (reference sequence). The CDR3 DNA reads as TGTGCCACCAGCAGTAGTAGTTCCTACGAGCAGTACTTC. Its translation is CATSSSSSYEQYF.

CDR3 amino acids: CASSQVSQGGLNTEAFF. The CDR3 coding sequence is TGTGCCAGCAGCCAAGTATCGCAGGGGGGACTGAACACTGAAGCTTTCTTT. The chain carries TRBV4-2 and TRBJ1-1; 7 bases fit TRBD1. Germline V gene data show CDR1 as LGHNA and CDR2 as YNFKEQ. The V gene end was trimmed by 1 base and the J gene end by 0 bases; junction bases not matched to a gene: 8. CDR3 length: 17 residues.

The V call is TRBV4-3, the J call TRBJ2-1; 8 bases match TRBD2. Trimming cost V 0 bases and J 4 bases; bases outside gene matches: 11. Germline assignment: CDR1 LGHNA and CDR2 YSLEER. The CDR3 has 18 amino acids. This chain's CDR3 is CASSQDGLGGGPYNEQFF. CDR3 sequence (DNA): TGCGCCAGCAGCCAAGATGGGTTAGGCGGGGGGCCTTACAATGAGCAGTTCTTC.

This clone has more than one count but fewer than ten. This chain links TRBV6-6 with TRBJ1-2; no definite D call. CDR3 size: 13 residues. With 4 bases removed from V and 8 bases from J, the gap between germline ends came to 14 bases. Germline loops: CDR1 MNHNY, CDR2 SVGAGI (reference sequence). As DNA, the CDR3 is TGTGCCAGCAGTTCCTCGTTGGTCACAGGCTACACCTTC. This translates into CASSSSLVTGYTF.

The rearrangement uses TRBV4-3 and TRBJ2-3, with a possible D match to TRBD1 (6 bases). The CDR3 has 16 amino acids. The germline V gene encodes CDR1 LGHNA and CDR2 YSLEER. V dropped 2 bases and J dropped 1 base, with 13 bases sitting between them. As DNA, the CDR3 is TGCGCCAGCAGCCAAAGGGACACGCCTGGCACAGATACGCAGTATTTT. Its translation: CASSQRDTPGTDTQYF.